This T cell receptor beta chain originates from a study of T cell responses to AZD1222 COVID-19 vaccine. Whole-study context: Analyses pooled second doses at about 4 or about 12 weeks.

Repertoires were generated with immunoSEQ multiplex PCR, while TCRdb's copy carries only in-frame clones and drops some. The data hold roughly 150,000 clones, with about 90% observed a single time. V was clipped by 7 bases and J by 6 bases, with 15 bases between them. CDR1 is SQVTM and CDR2 is ANQGSEA in the germline V gene. The CDR3 runs to 13 residues. This sequence was found in an adult in good health. The input for sequencing was peripheral blood, taken on day 0 of AZD1222 vaccination. This rearrangement joins TRBV29-1 to TRBJ1-4, with a tentative D call TRBD1 (6 bases). The CDR3 DNA follows: TGCAGCGCCAGAGCCAGGGGTTATGAAAAACTGTTTTTT. Translated, it gives CSARARGYEKLFF.